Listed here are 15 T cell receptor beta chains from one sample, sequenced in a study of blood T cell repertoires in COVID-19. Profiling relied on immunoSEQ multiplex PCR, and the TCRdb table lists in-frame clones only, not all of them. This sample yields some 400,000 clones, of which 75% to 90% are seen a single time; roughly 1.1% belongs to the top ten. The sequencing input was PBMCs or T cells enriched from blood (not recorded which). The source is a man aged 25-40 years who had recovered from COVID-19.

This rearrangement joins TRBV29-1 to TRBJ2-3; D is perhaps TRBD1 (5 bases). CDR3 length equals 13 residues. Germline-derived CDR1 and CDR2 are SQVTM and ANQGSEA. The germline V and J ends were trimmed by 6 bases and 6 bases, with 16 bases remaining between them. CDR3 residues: CSVASGSGDTQYF. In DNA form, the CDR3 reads TGCAGCGTCGCCTCTGGGTCAGGGGATACGCAGTATTTT.

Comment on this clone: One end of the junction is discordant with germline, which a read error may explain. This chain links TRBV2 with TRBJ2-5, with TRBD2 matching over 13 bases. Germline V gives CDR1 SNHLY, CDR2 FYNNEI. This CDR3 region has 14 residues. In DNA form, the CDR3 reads TGTGCCAGCAGTGAAACTAGCGGGAGGGCCGGTTGGAACTTC. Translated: CASSETSGRAGWNF.

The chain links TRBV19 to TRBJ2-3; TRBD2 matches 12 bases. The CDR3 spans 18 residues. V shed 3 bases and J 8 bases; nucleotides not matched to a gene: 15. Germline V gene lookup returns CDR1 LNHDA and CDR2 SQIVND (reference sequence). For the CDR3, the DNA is TGTGCCAGTAGTATGGACCCCCCCGGACTAGCGGGATCTGCTACGCAGTATTTT. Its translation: CASSMDPPGLAGSATQYF.

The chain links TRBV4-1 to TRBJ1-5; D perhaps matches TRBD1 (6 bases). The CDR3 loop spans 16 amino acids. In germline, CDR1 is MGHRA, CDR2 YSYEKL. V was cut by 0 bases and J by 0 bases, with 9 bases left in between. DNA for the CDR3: TGCGCCAGCAGCCAAGATCCAGGGGCTAGCAATCAGCCCCAGCATTTT. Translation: CASSQDPGASNQPQHF.

For the CDR3, the DNA is TGTGCCAGCAGCTACAATAGCGGGACCCTTCGTGAGAATGAGCAGTTCTTC. It specifies CASSYNSGTLRENEQFF. The V gene is TRBV7-9, the J gene TRBJ2-1; 8 bases line up with TRBD2. V lost 4 bases, J lost 7 bases, and 15 bases stayed unmatched. The germline CDR1 and CDR2 sequences are SEHNR and FQNEAQ (reference sequence). The CDR3 consists of 17 residues. The variable domain in full, completed from reference TRBV7-9 and TRBJ2-1, reads DTGVSQNPRHKITKRGQNVTFRCDPISEHNRLYWYRQTLGQGPEFLTYFQNEAQLEKSRLLSDRFSAERPKGSFSTLEIQRTEQGDSAMYLCASSYNSGTLRENEQFFGPGTRLTVL.

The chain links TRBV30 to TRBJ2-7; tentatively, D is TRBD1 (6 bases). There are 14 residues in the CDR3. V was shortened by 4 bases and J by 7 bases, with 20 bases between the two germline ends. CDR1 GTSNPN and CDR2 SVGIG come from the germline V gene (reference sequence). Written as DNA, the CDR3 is TGTGCCTGGAATCAGGGGCTTACTACGGAAGAGCAGTACTTC. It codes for CAWNQGLTTEEQYF.

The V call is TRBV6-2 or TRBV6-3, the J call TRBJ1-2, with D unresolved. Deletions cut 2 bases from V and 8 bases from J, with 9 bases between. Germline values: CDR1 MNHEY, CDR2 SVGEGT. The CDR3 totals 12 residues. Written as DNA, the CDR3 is TGTGCCAGCAGTTACCTCCGCCGGGGCTACACCTTC. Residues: CASSYLRRGYTF.

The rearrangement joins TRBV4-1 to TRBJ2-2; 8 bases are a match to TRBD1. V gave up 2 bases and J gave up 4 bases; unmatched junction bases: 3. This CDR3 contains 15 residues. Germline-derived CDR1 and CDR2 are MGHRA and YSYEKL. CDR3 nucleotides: TGCGCCAGCAGCCAAAACAGGGGGACCACCGGGGAGCTGTTTTTT. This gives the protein CASSQNRGTTGELFF.

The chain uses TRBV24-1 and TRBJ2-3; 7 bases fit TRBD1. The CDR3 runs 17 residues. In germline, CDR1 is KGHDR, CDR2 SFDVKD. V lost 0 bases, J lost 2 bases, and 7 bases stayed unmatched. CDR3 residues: CATSDLGRTGATDTQYF. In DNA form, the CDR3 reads TGTGCCACCAGTGATTTGGGTCGGACAGGCGCCACAGATACGCAGTATTTT.

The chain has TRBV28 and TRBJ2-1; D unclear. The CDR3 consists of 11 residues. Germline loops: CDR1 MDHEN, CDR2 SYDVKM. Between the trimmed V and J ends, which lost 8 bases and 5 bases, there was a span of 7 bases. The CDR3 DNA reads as TGTGCCAGCGTCGGTGACAATGAGCAGTTCTTC. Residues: CASVGDNEQFF. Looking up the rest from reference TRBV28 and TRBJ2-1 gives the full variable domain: DVKVTQSSRYLVKRTGEKVFLECVQDMDHENMFWYRQDPGLGLRLIYFSYDVKMKEKGDIPEGYSVSREKKERFSLILESASTNQTSMYLCASVGDNEQFFGPGTRLTVL.

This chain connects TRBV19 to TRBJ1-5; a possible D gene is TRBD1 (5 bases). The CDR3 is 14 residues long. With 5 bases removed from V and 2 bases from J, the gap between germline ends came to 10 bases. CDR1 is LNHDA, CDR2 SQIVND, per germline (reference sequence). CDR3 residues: CASSWGVGNQPQHF. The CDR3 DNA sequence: TGTGCCAGTAGTTGGGGGGTAGGCAATCAGCCCCAGCATTTT. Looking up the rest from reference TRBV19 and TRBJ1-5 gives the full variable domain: DGGITQSPKYLFRKEGQNVTLSCEQNLNHDAMYWYRQDPGQGLRLIYYSQIVNDFQKGDIAEGYSVSREKKESFPLTVTSAQKNPTAFYLCASSWGVGNQPQHFGDGTRLSIL.

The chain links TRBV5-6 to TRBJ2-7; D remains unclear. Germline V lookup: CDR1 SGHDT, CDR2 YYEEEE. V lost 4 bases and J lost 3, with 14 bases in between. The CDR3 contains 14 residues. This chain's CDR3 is CASSPRAKNYEQYF. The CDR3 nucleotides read TGTGCCAGCAGCCCTCGCGCGAAGAACTACGAGCAGTACTTC.

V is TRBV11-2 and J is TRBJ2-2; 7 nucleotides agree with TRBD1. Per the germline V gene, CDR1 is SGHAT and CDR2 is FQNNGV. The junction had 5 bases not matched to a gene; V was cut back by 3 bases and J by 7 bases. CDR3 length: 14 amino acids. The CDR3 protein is CASSLRQGGGELFF. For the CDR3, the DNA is TGTGCCAGCAGCTTGAGACAGGGTGGCGGGGAGCTGTTTTTT.

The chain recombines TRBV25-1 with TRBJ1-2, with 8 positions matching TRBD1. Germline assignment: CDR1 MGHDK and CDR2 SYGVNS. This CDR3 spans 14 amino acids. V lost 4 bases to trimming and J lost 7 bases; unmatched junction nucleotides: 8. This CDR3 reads CASSVDRGLSGYTF. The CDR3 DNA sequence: TGTGCCAGCAGTGTTGACAGGGGTTTAAGTGGCTACACCTTC.

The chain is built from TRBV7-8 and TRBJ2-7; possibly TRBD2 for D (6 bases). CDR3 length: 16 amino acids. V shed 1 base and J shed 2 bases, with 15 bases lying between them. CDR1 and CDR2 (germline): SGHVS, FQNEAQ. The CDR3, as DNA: TGTGCCAGCAGCTTAGAATCACCCGGGAGCCCCTACGAGCAGTACTTC. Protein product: CASSLESPGSPYEQYF.